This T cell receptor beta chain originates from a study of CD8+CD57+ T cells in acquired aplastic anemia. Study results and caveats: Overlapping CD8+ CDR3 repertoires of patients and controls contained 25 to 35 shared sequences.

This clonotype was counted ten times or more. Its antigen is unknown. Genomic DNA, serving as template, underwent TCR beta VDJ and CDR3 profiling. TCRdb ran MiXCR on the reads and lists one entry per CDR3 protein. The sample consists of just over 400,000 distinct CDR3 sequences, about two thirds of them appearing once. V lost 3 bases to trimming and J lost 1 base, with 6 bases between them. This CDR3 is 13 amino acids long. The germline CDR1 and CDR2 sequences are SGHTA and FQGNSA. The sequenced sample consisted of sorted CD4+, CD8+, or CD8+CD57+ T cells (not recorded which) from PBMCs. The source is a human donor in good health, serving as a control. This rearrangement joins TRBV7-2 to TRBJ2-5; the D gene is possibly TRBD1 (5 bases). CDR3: CASSFQGQETQYF. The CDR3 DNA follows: TGTGCCAGCAGCTTTCAGGGCCAAGAGACCCAGTACTTC.